These 30 T cell receptor beta chains were sequenced from one sample in a study of human T cells and chemical hapten exposure. TCRdb processed the RACE reads anew with MiXCR; each CDR3 protein has one entry. The data show about 120,000 distinct CDR3 sequences, approximately 12% seen once. Time point noted: pre-sensitization, week 0. Regarding treatment: therapeutic diphenylcyclopropenone sensitization with weekly scalp DPC. Specimen: whole blood, collected in connection with sensitization to the hapten diphenylcyclopropenone (DPC). The receptors stem from a woman aged 18 to 35 with alopecia areata. Some clones in this sample may be carry-over from other donors' samples.

Here the CDR3 reads CASSDLPTWVSTDTQYF. The CDR3 DNA sequence: TGCGCCAGCAGTGACCTCCCGACCTGGGTGAGCACAGATACGCAGTATTTT. This rearrangement joins TRBV10-2 to TRBJ2-3, with D hard to call. Between the trimmed V and J ends, which lost 3 bases and 0 bases, there was a span of 16 bases. Germline values: CDR1 WSHSY, CDR2 SAAADI. The CDR3 is 17 amino acids.

This clonotype was counted only a few times. The chain uses TRBV7-6 and TRBJ1-1; D not certain. Trimming removed 9 bases at V and 1 base at J, with 15 bases between. The germline V gene encodes CDR1 SGHVS and CDR2 FNYEAQ. The CDR3 is 14 amino acids. CDR3 nucleotides: TGTGCCAGTTTCGGGAAATCTCCGAACACTGAAGCTTTCTTT. This translates into CASFGKSPNTEAFF.

The chain is built from TRBV20-1 and TRBJ2-6; TRBD1 aligns across 9 bases. CDR1 is DFQATT and CDR2 is SNEGSKA in the germline V gene (reference sequence). V trimming: 4 bases; J trimming: 1 base; junction bases outside the gene matches: 2. This CDR3 is 15 amino acids long. The CDR3 DNA is TGCAGTGCTAAACAGGGGGCTTCTGGGGCCAACGTCCTGACTTTC. The encoded protein is CSAKQGASGANVLTF.

The genes are TRBV12-3 or TRBV12-4 and TRBJ2-3, with 7 bases lining up with TRBD2. The CDR3 has 13 residues. Unmatched junction bases numbered 10, after V lost 6 bases and J lost 10 bases. The CDR3 here is CASRKDGEGSQYF. The CDR3, as DNA: TGTGCCAGCAGAAAGGACGGGGAGGGATCGCAGTATTTT.

The sample holds a few counts of this clonotype. Here the CDR3 reads CASDGVGETQYF. The CDR3 DNA sequence: TGTGCCAGCGATGGCGTTGGAGAGACCCAGTACTTC. The V gene is TRBV3-1, the J gene TRBJ2-5; D is ambiguous. Germline-derived CDR1 and CDR2 are LGHDT and YNNKEL (reference sequence). V was pared by 8 bases and J by 4 bases, with 11 bases between. CDR3 length equals 12 residues.

This clonotype was recorded a few times. The chain recombines TRBV5-1 with TRBJ1-4, with a tentative D call TRBD1 (6 bases). The CDR3 is 18 amino acids. Germline V gene data show CDR1 as SGHRS and CDR2 as YFSETQ. Trimming left V 4 bases short and J 3 bases short, with 22 bases between. The CDR3 DNA reads TGCGCCAGCAGCGTAGATACTGGACAGCCGCTAGCTAATGAAAAACTGTTTTTT. This encodes CASSVDTGQPLANEKLFF.

This rearrangement joins TRBV11-2 to TRBJ1-2; possibly TRBD1 for D (5 bases). The CDR3 contains 14 residues. Trimming removed 1 base at V and 4 bases at J, with 10 bases between. Germline V gene sequence: CDR1 SGHAT, CDR2 FQNNGV. The CDR3 DNA is TGTGCCAGCAGCTTAGGGAGGGGCGGCTATGGCTACACCTTC. Translating gives CASSLGRGGYGYTF.

V gene TRBV12-3 or TRBV12-4 combines with J gene TRBJ1-5; tentatively, D is TRBD1 (5 bases). The CDR3 has 16 residues. V was shortened by 2 bases and J by 4 bases, with 15 bases between the two germline ends. In DNA form, the CDR3 reads TGTGCCAGCAGTTTAATAGGGGCACCTGGGAATCAGCCCCAGCATTTT. This translates into CASSLIGAPGNQPQHF.

The chain joins TRBV15 to TRBJ1-3; TRBD1 is a possible D gene (5 bases). CDR3 length: 16 amino acids. Trimming removed 5 bases from V and 0 bases from J, with 14 bases in between. CDR1 is LNHNV and CDR2 is YYDKDF in the germline V gene (reference sequence). The CDR3 sequence: CATSSKGPRSGNTIYF. DNA for the CDR3: TGTGCCACCAGCTCAAAGGGACCGCGCTCTGGAAACACCATATATTTT.

This rearrangement joins TRBV15 to TRBJ2-6, with D perhaps TRBD1 (5 bases). Germline V lookup: CDR1 LNHNV, CDR2 YYDKDF (reference sequence). The CDR3 spans 16 residues. V gave up 3 bases and J gave up 1 base, with 10 bases separating them. CDR3: CATSSPGKSGANVLTF. CDR3 nucleotide sequence: TGTGCCACCAGCAGTCCAGGGAAGTCTGGGGCCAACGTCCTGACTTTC.

In this sample, this clonotype turned up many times. The rearrangement joins TRBV18 to TRBJ2-7, with D tentatively TRBD2 (5 bases). The CDR3 runs 14 residues. Germline CDR1 reads KGHSH; CDR2 reads LQKENI. The V gene lost 3 bases and the J gene lost 0 bases, with 9 bases spanning the gap. The CDR3 protein is CASSPGGPSYEQYF. CDR3 nucleotide sequence: TGTGCCAGCTCACCCGGCGGGCCCTCCTACGAGCAGTACTTC.

A remark on this clonotype: Being one base from a much bigger clone, this may be a read error. The genes are TRBV25-1 and TRBJ2-5; possibly TRBD1 for D (5 bases). The germline V and J ends were trimmed by 5 bases and 2 bases, with 21 bases remaining between them. Germline CDR1 is MGHDK and CDR2 is SYGVNS. This CDR3 contains 17 residues. The CDR3 sequence is CASSPSRQWPLQETQYF. The CDR3 nucleotides are TGTGCCAGCAGTCCATCCCGACAGTGGCCACTGCAAGAGACCCAGTACTTC.

J is TRBJ1-2 and V is TRBV4-3; D gene ambiguous. Deletions cut 0 bases from V and 4 bases from J, with 15 bases between. The germline gives CDR1 LGHNA, CDR2 YSLEER. The CDR3 totals 16 residues. The DNA of the CDR3 is TGCGCCAGCAGCCAAGAGACGGACCCCCTGGGCTATGGCTACACCTTC. Encoded protein: CASSQETDPLGYGYTF.

This clonotype appeared a few times. The rearrangement joins TRBV5-1 to TRBJ2-5; a weak D match, TRBD2 (6 bases). This CDR3 contains 14 residues. V was pared by 0 bases and J by 3 bases, with 9 bases between. Germline-derived CDR1 and CDR2 are SGHRS and YFSETQ. CDR3 amino acids: CASSLAAGKETQYF. As DNA, the CDR3 is TGCGCCAGCAGCTTGGCGGCGGGAAAAGAGACCCAGTACTTC.

V and J are TRBV25-1 and TRBJ2-7; the D is unclear. CDR1 MGHDK and CDR2 SYGVNS come from the germline V gene. With 3 bases removed from V and 2 bases from J, the gap between germline ends came to 20 bases. This CDR3 is built from 17 residues. CDR3 in DNA: TGTGCCAGCAGTGAGGTGGACGGCAAGTCCCTCGCCTACGAGCAGTACTTC. It translates to CASSEVDGKSLAYEQYF.

This clonotype was seen only a few times. The chain is built from TRBV20-1 and TRBJ1-5, with TRBD1 as a possible D gene (6 bases). The ends were cut back, 0 bases at V and 3 bases at J, with 18 bases in the middle. Germline V gives CDR1 DFQATT, CDR2 SNEGSKA (reference sequence). The CDR3 length is 17 residues. The CDR3, as DNA: TGCAGTGCTAGAGATTGGGGGGGCGCCCACCCCAATCAGCCCCAGCATTTT. It specifies CSARDWGGAHPNQPQHF.

Only a few counts were recorded for this clonotype. The chain has TRBV5-5 and TRBJ1-2, with D maybe TRBD1 (5 bases). The V and J ends lost 0 bases and 1 base respectively, with 13 bases between them. Germline CDR1 reads SGHKS; CDR2 reads YYEKEE (reference sequence). This CDR3 has 16 amino acids. In DNA form, the CDR3 reads TGTGCCAGCAGCTTGGAGATGGAGGGGTTTAACTATGGCTACACCTTC. Amino acids: CASSLEMEGFNYGYTF.

This CDR3 is CATSRDLHGGVDYGYTF. The CDR3 DNA sequence: TGTGCCACCAGCAGAGATCTTCACGGAGGGGTCGACTATGGCTACACCTTC. V usage is TRBV15 and J usage is TRBJ1-2, with a possible D match to TRBD1 (5 bases). This CDR3 contains 17 residues. Germline lookup yields CDR1 LNHNV and CDR2 YYDKDF (reference sequence). The germline V and J ends were trimmed by 0 bases and 3 bases, with 17 bases remaining between them.

This clonotype was observed a few times. The chain recombines TRBV10-3 with TRBJ2-7, with D hard to call. CDR1 is ENHRY and CDR2 is SYGVKD in the germline V gene. The CDR3 length is 13 residues. The ends were cut back, 7 bases at V and 0 bases at J, with 10 bases in the middle. The CDR3 is CAITPGYSYEQYF. In DNA, the CDR3 is TGTGCCATCACCCCAGGATACTCCTACGAGCAGTACTTC.

V and J are TRBV6-6 and TRBJ1-6; D gene unclear. There are 14 residues in the CDR3. Deletions cut 0 bases from V and 8 bases from J, with 8 bases between. The germline V gene encodes CDR1 MNHNY and CDR2 SVGAGI (reference sequence). The CDR3 loop reads CASSYSMNDSPLHF. In nucleotides, the CDR3 is TGTGCCAGCAGTTACTCGATGAACGATTCACCCCTCCACTTT.

The rearrangement joins TRBV29-1 to TRBJ1-5; 9 positions match TRBD1. The CDR3 has 13 residues. Germline CDR1 is SQVTM and CDR2 is ANQGSEA. V trimming: 8 bases; J trimming: 7 bases; junction bases outside the gene matches: 9. As DNA, the CDR3 is TGCAGCATAGGGACAGGGTCGGACCAGCCCCAGCATTTT. Its protein product is CSIGTGSDQPQHF.

This sequence joins TRBV6-6 and TRBJ2-1; a weak D match, TRBD2 (6 bases). V gave up 5 bases and J gave up 0 bases, with 17 bases separating them. Germline CDR1 is MNHNY and CDR2 is SVGAGI (reference sequence). This CDR3 contains 17 residues. CDR3 region: CASSRTSLRSSYNEQFF. The CDR3 nucleotides are TGTGCCAGCAGTCGAACTAGCCTCAGGAGCTCCTACAATGAGCAGTTCTTC.

This clonotype was counted many times. V and J are TRBV6-2 or TRBV6-3 and TRBJ2-7; 7 bases match TRBD1. J was trimmed by 2 bases and V by 2 bases; bases with no gene match: 3. The CDR3 runs 14 residues. The germline V gene encodes CDR1 MNHEY and CDR2 SVGEGT. This chain's CDR3 is CASSYGTDAYEQYF. The CDR3 coding sequence is TGTGCCAGCAGTTACGGGACAGACGCCTACGAGCAGTACTTC.

This chain connects TRBV27 to TRBJ1-2, with a possible D match to TRBD1 (5 bases). Germline V gene data show CDR1 as MNHEY and CDR2 as SMNVEV (reference sequence). The CDR3 loop spans 13 amino acids. V shed 2 bases and J shed 7 bases, with 11 bases lying between them. This CDR3 is CASSLAGRGGYTF. CDR3 nucleotides: TGTGCCAGCAGTTTAGCAGGGAGGGGTGGCTACACCTTC.

This clonotype has only a few counts. The CDR3 nucleotides read TGCAGTGCTAAAACAGGGGGGACCTACGAGCAGTACTTC. The encoded protein is CSAKTGGTYEQYF. The rearrangement uses TRBV20-1 and TRBJ2-7, with 8 bases fitting TRBD1. Germline-derived CDR1 and CDR2 are DFQATT and SNEGSKA (reference sequence). The V gene end was trimmed by 4 bases and the J gene end by 2 bases; junction bases not matched to a gene: 4. The CDR3 is 13 residues long.

In this sample, this clonotype turned up a few times. The chain combines TRBV30 with TRBJ2-7; TRBD1 matches 7 bases. This CDR3 region has 18 residues. Germline values: CDR1 GTSNPN, CDR2 SVGIG (reference sequence). V shed 2 bases, J shed 1 base, and the junction held 17 bases outside the gene matches. The CDR3, as DNA: TGTGCCTGGAGTCGAGCAGCAGGGGGTTTTAAAAATTCCTACGAGCAGTACTTC. It is translated as CAWSRAAGGFKNSYEQYF. The whole variable domain, filled in from reference TRBV30 and TRBJ2-7, reads SQTIHQWPATLVQPVGSPLSLECTVEGTSNPNLYWYRQAAGRGLQLLFYSVGIGQISSEVPQNLSASRPQDRQFILSSKKLLLSDSGFYLCAWSRAAGGFKNSYEQYFGPGTRLTVT.

This clonotype was counted only a few times. CDR3 DNA: TGTGCCAGCAGTTGGCGGATAAAGGGCTCGGGTGATGAAAAACTGTTTTTT. This encodes CASSWRIKGSGDEKLFF. This chain links TRBV27 with TRBJ1-4, with unresolved D. CDR3 size: 17 residues. Germline lookup yields CDR1 MNHEY and CDR2 SMNVEV (reference sequence). Trimming removed 4 bases at V and 6 bases at J, with 21 bases between.

There are many counts of this clonotype. The V call is TRBV28, the J call TRBJ1-2, with D unresolved. In germline, CDR1 is MDHEN, CDR2 SYDVKM. With 4 bases removed from V and 4 bases from J, the gap between germline ends came to 10 bases. This CDR3 has 13 amino acids. In nucleotides, the CDR3 is TGTGCCAGCAGTTCTGGGCCCCGCTATGGCTACACCTTC. It encodes CASSSGPRYGYTF.

This clonotype has a handful of counts. The CDR3 bases are TGTGCCAGCTCACCACCTGCTGCGTTTCGGGGTTATTGGGAACGGACTGAAGCTTTCTTT. Residues: CASSPPAAFRGYWERTEAFF. The V gene is TRBV18, the J gene TRBJ1-1; no firm D call. Trimming removed 0 bases at V and 5 bases at J, with 28 bases between. The CDR3 covers 20 residues. The germline gives CDR1 KGHSH, CDR2 LQKENI.

This clonotype turned up a few times. The genes are TRBV7-2 and TRBJ2-3; TRBD2 matches 9 bases. The CDR3 has 16 residues. Germline V gene data show CDR1 as SGHTA and CDR2 as FQGNSA. The V gene end was trimmed by 1 base and the J gene end by 6 bases; junction bases not matched to a gene: 8. CDR3 residues: CASSLDSGGVLDTQYF. CDR3 coding DNA: TGTGCCAGCAGCTTAGATAGCGGGGGAGTTCTGGATACGCAGTATTTT.